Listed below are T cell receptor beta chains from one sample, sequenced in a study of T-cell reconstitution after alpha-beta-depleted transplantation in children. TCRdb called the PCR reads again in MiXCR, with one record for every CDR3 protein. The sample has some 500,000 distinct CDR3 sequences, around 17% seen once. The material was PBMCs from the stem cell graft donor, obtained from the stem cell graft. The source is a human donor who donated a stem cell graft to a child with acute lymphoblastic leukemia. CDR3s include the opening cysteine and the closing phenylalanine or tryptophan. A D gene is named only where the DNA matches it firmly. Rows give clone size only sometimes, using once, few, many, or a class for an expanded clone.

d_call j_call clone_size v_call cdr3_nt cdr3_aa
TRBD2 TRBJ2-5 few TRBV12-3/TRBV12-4 TGTGCCAGCAGTGTCGCGAGGCCGACTAGCGGGAGGGAGACCCAGTACTTC CASSVARPTSGRETQYF
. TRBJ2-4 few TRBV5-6 TGTGCCAGCAGCTCTTACTATGGACATCTGATTCAGTACTTC CASSSYYGHLIQYF
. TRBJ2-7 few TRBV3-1 TGTGCCAGCAGCCTGACAGCTTACTACGAGCAGTACTTC CASSLTAYYEQYF
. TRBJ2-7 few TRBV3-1 TGTGCCAGCAGTCCGGAGGGCGAGGGGAACGTGTACGAGCAGTACTTC CASSPEGEGNVYEQYF
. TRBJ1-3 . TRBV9 TGTGCCAGCAGCGCGGAGGACAGCTCTGGAAACACCATATATTTT CASSAEDSSGNTIYF
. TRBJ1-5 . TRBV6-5 TGTGCCAGCAGTAACCTAAAAGGGTTGGTGGGCAATCAGCCCCAGCATTTT CASSNLKGLVGNQPQHF
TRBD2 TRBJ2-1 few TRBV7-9 TGTGCCAGCAGCGCCCTCGGGACTAGTTACAATGAGCAGTTCTTC CASSALGTSYNEQFF
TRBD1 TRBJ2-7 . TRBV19 TGTGCCAGTAGTATAGTAGGCGACAGGGGAAACTACGAGCAGTACTTC CASSIVGDRGNYEQYF
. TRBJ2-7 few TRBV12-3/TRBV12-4 TGTGCCAGCAGTTTGGGCAGCCGCTCCTACGAGCAGTACTTC CASSLGSRSYEQYF
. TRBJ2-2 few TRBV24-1 TGTGCCACCACCACGGAACCCTACACCGGGGAGCTGTTTTTT CATTTEPYTGELFF
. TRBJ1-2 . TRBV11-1 TGTGCCAGCAGCTTAGCGGGTGCTTACCTCTCCTTTTACTATGGCTACACCTTC CASSLAGAYLSFYYGYTF
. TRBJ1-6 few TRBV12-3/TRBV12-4 TGTGCCAGCAGTCCCGGGCGGGGAAGCTCCTATAATTCACCCCTCCACTTT CASSPGRGSSYNSPLHF